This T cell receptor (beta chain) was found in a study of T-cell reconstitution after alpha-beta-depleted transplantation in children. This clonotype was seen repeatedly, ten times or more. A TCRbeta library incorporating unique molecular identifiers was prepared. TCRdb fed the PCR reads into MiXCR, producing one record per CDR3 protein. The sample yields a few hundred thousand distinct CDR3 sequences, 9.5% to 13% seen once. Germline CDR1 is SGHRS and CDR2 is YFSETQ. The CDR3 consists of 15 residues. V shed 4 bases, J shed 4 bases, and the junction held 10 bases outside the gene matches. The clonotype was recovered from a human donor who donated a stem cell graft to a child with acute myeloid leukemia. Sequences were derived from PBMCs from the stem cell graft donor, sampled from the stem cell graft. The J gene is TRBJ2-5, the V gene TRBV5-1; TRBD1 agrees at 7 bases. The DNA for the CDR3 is TGCGCCAGCAGCGGTAAAGACAGGGCAGCAGAGACCCAGTACTTC. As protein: CASSGKDRAAETQYF.